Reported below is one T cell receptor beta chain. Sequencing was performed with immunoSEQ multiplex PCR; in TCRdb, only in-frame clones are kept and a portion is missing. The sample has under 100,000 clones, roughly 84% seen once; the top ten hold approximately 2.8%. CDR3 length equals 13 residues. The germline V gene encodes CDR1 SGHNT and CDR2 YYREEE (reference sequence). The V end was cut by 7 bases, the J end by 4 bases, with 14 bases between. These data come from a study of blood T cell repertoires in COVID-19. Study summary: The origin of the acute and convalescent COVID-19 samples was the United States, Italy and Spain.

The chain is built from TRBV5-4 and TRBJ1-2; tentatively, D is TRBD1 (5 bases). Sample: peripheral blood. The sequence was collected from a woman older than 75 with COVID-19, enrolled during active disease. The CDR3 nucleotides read TGTGCCAGCGTACCGGGGGGTGGCTATGGCTACACCTTC. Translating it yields CASVPGGGYGYTF.